This is a list of T cell receptor beta chains from one sample in a study of T-cell memory formation after mild COVID-19. From the 5' RACE reads, TCRdb called clonotypes with MiXCR, one entry per CDR3 protein. The data contain 200,000 to 250,000 distinct CDR3 sequences, approximately 10% of them seen just once; the ten biggest clones take up approximately 3%. Sequences were obtained from PBMCs or a T cell subset sorted from them (not recorded which). These receptors were obtained from a man aged 18 to 35 who had mild COVID-19 (a few samples of this study predate the infection). Cell type and time point are not known. Both conserved end residues are part of each CDR3. D genes are given only for firm matches. The listing skips clone size in some rows; elsewhere it reads once, few, many or a size class.

TRBJ1-1 | TRBV12-3/TRBV12-4 | - | - | 14 | TGTGCCAGCAGTTTCGACAGCCGGTACACTGAAGCTTTCTTT | CASSFDSRYTEAFF
TRBJ1-5 | TRBV12-3/TRBV12-4 | - | - | 13 | TGTGCCAGCAGTTTTCGTGAGATCCAGCCCCAGCATTTT | CASSFREIQPQHF
TRBJ2-2 | TRBV15 | - | TRBD1 | 15 | TGTGCCACCAGCAGTAGGACAGGGGGAACCGGGGAGCTGTTTTTT | CATSSRTGGTGELFF
TRBJ1-5 | TRBV7-9 | - | TRBD1 | 18 | TGTGCCAGCAGCTTAGGGACAGGGGCTACAATTAGCAATCAGCCCCAGCATTTT | CASSLGTGATISNQPQHF
TRBJ2-3 | TRBV20-1 | few | - | 14 | TGCAGTGCTCCCGACCCCAAGGCGACAGATACGCAGTATTTT | CSAPDPKATDTQYF
TRBJ1-6 | TRBV25-1 | few | TRBD1 | 16 | TGTGCCAGCAGTCGACAGGGCGAGTCTTATAATTCACCCCTCCACTTT | CASSRQGESYNSPLHF
TRBJ1-5 | TRBV6-5 | few | - | 15 | TGTGCCAGCAGTTACTCGGCCCAGGGAGGCCAGCCCCAGCATTTT | CASSYSAQGGQPQHF
TRBJ1-1 | TRBV5-1 | few | TRBD1 | 15 | TGCGCCAGCAGCTTATTCCAGGGGGCAGGAACTGAAGCTTTCTTT | CASSLFQGAGTEAFF
TRBJ2-3 | TRBV7-3 | many | - | 15 | TGTGCCAGCAGCCCCGGAGGGGGGCCGGAAGATACGCAGTATTTT | CASSPGGGPEDTQYF
TRBJ1-1 | TRBV2 | many | - | 14 | TGTGCCAGCACAGCCGAAGGGGGGAACACTGAAGCTTTCTTT | CASTAEGGNTEAFF
TRBJ2-3 | TRBV20-1 | - | - | 16 | TGCAGTGCTCCCTCTCCCTGGGCAGTGAGCACAGATACGCAGTATTTT | CSAPSPWAVSTDTQYF
TRBJ1-1 | TRBV18 | many | - | 15 | TGTGCCAGCTCATTGGAGGGAGCCCTGAACACTGAAGCTTTCTTT | CASSLEGALNTEAFF
TRBJ2-3 | TRBV7-2 | - | - | 13 | TGTGCCAGCAGCTTGAACAGTCCCCAGGGGCAGTATTTT | CASSLNSPQGQYF
TRBJ2-5 | TRBV7-2 | few | - | 12 | TGTGCCAGCAGCCTCAAGCTGGAGACCCAGTACTTC | CASSLKLETQYF
TRBJ1-1 | TRBV4-1 | - | TRBD1 | 15 | TGCGCCAGCAGCTGGCAGGGGGCGGGCGGGACTGAAGCTTTCTTT | CASSWQGAGGTEAFF
TRBJ2-7 | TRBV7-9 | - | TRBD1 | 15 | TGTGCCAGCAGCGCCTTCCGGGACAGGGTATCCGAGCAGTACTTC | CASSAFRDRVSEQYF
TRBJ2-5 | TRBV7-6 | - | - | 16 | TGTGCCAGCAGCCAAAACCCCCGGGGGACCGAAGAGACCCAGTACTTC | CASSQNPRGTEETQYF
TRBJ2-3 | TRBV7-2 | few | - | 16 | TGTGCCAGCAGCCATAGGACTGAGGCTAGCACAGATACGCAGTATTTT | CASSHRTEASTDTQYF
TRBJ2-1 | TRBV7-3 | few | TRBD2 | 15 | TGTGCCAGCAGCCCGACTAGCGGGGGGTGGAATGAGCAGTTCTTC | CASSPTSGGWNEQFF
TRBJ1-1 | TRBV11-2 | - | TRBD1 | 13 | TGTGCCAGCAGCTCGGACAGGGGCGTCGAAGCTTTCTTT | CASSSDRGVEAFF
TRBJ1-1 | TRBV7-2 | few | - | 17 | TGTGCCAGCAGCTTAGGGGGGGCCGGGTTGGGCAACACTGAAGCTTTCTTT | CASSLGGAGLGNTEAFF
TRBJ2-1 | TRBV29-1 | few | - | 14 | TGCAGCGTTGATTCACCAGGGCGGGGCAATGAGCAGTTCTTC | CSVDSPGRGNEQFF
TRBJ1-2 | TRBV20-1 | few | TRBD1 | 14 | TGCAGTGCGAAGGAACAGGGGATGAACTATGGCTACACCTTC | CSAKEQGMNYGYTF
TRBJ1-6 | TRBV15 | few | - | 15 | TGTGCCACCAGCAGAGTACGGGGAATGGGCTCACCCCTCCACTTT | CATSRVRGMGSPLHF
TRBJ2-5 | TRBV7-2 | - | - | 13 | TGTGCCAGCAGCTTAGTGAGAGCAGCGACCCAGTACTTC | CASSLVRAATQYF
TRBJ2-3 | TRBV7-9 | many | - | 17 | TGTGCCAGCAGCCCGTTCCTCGGGCTGTCTAGCACAGATACGCAGTATTTT | CASSPFLGLSSTDTQYF
TRBJ2-2 | TRBV7-8 | few | TRBD2 | 17 | TGTGCCAGCAGCTCAAGGAGTAGCGGGGGGCCCACCGGGGAGCTGTTTTTT | CASSSRSSGGPTGELFF
TRBJ2-3 | TRBV7-2 | few | - | 14 | TGTGCCAGCAGGGATACAGGGACCACAGATACGCAGTATTTT | CASRDTGTTDTQYF